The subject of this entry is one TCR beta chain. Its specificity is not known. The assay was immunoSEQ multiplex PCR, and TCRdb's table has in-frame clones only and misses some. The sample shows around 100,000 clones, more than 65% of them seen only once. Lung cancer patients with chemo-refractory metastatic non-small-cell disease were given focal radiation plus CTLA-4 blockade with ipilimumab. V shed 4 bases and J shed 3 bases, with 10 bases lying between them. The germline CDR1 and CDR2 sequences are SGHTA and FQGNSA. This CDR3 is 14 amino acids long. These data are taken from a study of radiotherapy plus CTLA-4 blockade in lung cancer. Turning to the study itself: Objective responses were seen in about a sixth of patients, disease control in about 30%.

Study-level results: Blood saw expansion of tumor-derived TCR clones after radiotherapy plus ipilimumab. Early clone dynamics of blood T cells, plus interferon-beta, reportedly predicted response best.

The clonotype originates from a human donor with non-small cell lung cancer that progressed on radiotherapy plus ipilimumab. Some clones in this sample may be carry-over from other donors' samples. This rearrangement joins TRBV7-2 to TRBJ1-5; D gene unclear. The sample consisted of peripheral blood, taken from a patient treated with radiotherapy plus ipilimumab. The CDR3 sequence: CASSWVIVNQPQHF. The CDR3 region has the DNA TGTGCCAGCAGCTGGGTGATAGTCAATCAGCCCCAGCATTTT. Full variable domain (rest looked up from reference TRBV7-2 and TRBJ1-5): GAGVSQSPSNKVTEKGKDVELRCDPISGHTALYWYRQSLGQGLEFLIYFQGNSAPDKSGLPSDRFSAERTGGSVSTLTIQRTQQEDSAVYLCASSWVIVNQPQHFGDGTRLSIL.